The 25 T cell receptor beta chains listed next were all sequenced from one sample in a study of blood T cell repertoires in COVID-19. Repertoires were generated with immunoSEQ multiplex PCR, while TCRdb's copy carries only in-frame clones and drops some. The sample consists of 120,000 or so clones, less than 90% of them appearing once. Sequenced material: PBMCs or T cells enriched from blood (not recorded which). These receptors were collected from a woman under 40 who had recovered from COVID-19.

The J gene is TRBJ2-7, the V gene TRBV30, with a weak D call TRBD2 (6 bases). CDR1 is GTSNPN and CDR2 is SVGIG in the germline V gene (reference sequence). There are 13 residues in the CDR3. Trimming removed 3 bases from V and 3 bases from J, with 12 bases in between. The CDR3 loop reads CAWSALGGYEQYF. CDR3 DNA sequence: TGTGCCTGGAGCGCTCTGGGAGGCTACGAGCAGTACTTC.

The chain joins TRBV6-5 to TRBJ1-5, with TRBD1 matching 8 bases. Germline values: CDR1 MNHEY, CDR2 SVGAGI. The trim removed 4 bases at V and 1 base at J, leaving 3 bases unmatched. CDR3 length: 15 residues. The CDR3 DNA follows: TGTGCCAGCAGTTCGGACAGGGCGAGCAATCAGCCCCAGCATTTT. This encodes CASSSDRASNQPQHF.

This clone was seen only a few times. The rearrangement uses TRBV27 and TRBJ1-2; perhaps TRBD1 as D (5 bases). The CDR3 loop spans 12 amino acids. Trimming cost V 8 bases and J 2 bases, with 9 bases left between them. Germline-derived CDR1 and CDR2 are MNHEY and SMNVEV (reference sequence). The CDR3 DNA reads as TGTGCCAGCGGGGGGGTAAACTATGGCTACACCTTC. Its protein product is CASGGVNYGYTF.

The chain combines TRBV7-9 with TRBJ1-2; 10 bases align to TRBD1. This CDR3 is 13 amino acids long. Per germline, CDR1 SEHNR and CDR2 FQNEAQ (reference sequence). J was trimmed by 6 bases and V by 8 bases; bases with no gene match: 6. Here the CDR3 reads CASGLGTGDGYTF. In nucleotides, the CDR3 is TGTGCCAGCGGCCTCGGGACAGGGGATGGCTACACCTTC.

The chain uses TRBV6-6 and TRBJ2-7; D call uncertain. V shed 4 bases and J shed 0 bases, with 10 bases lying between them. The germline V gene encodes CDR1 MNHNY and CDR2 SVGAGI (reference sequence). The length of the CDR3 is 14 residues. Written as DNA, the CDR3 is TGTGCCAGCAGTTTACGAGCCTTCTCCTACGAGCAGTACTTC. Its protein is CASSLRAFSYEQYF.

The rearrangement links TRBV3-1 (or the pseudogene TRBV3-2) to TRBJ2-1; TRBD2 matches at 7 bases. This CDR3 is built from 17 residues. J gave up 7 bases and V 4 bases, and 16 bases lay outside the gene matches. Germline V gene data show CDR1 as LGHDT and CDR2 as YNNKEL (reference sequence). DNA of the CDR3: TGTGCCAGCAGCCGGGGTTCCCGGGCAAAAGCGGGGAATGAGCAGTTCTTC. Its translation is CASSRGSRAKAGNEQFF.

The chain recombines TRBV4-1 with TRBJ2-7, with 9 bases matching TRBD2. This CDR3 spans 18 amino acids. The ends lost 1 base at V and 1 base at J; junction bases unmatched: 11. Germline lookup yields CDR1 MGHRA and CDR2 YSYEKL. The CDR3 DNA reads as TGCGCCAGCAGCCAAGGGGCAGCGGGAGGCCTCCAGTCCTACGAGCAGTACTTC. The encoded protein is CASSQGAAGGLQSYEQYF.

On this clone: Different DNA sequences within this sample yield the same CDR3. The rearrangement uses TRBV7-9 and TRBJ1-4; 9 nucleotides line up with TRBD1. CDR3 size: 15 residues. Germline lookup yields CDR1 SEHNR and CDR2 FQNEAQ (reference sequence). V gave up 2 bases and J gave up 7 bases; unmatched junction bases: 5. Here the CDR3 DNA reads TGTGCCAGCAGCTTACTAGACAGGGGGGGTGAAAAACTGTTTTTT. As protein: CASSLLDRGGEKLFF.

The J gene is TRBJ2-1, the V gene TRBV5-1; D might be TRBD1 (6 bases). The CDR3 runs 11 residues. Per the germline V gene, CDR1 is SGHRS and CDR2 is YFSETQ. Deletions cut 1 base from V and 12 bases from J, with 8 bases between. This CDR3 is CASSLSQGQFF. The CDR3 nucleotides read TGCGCCAGCAGCTTGTCACAGGGGCAGTTCTTC.

The genes are TRBV10-1 and TRBJ1-1; unclear D gene. Germline CDR1 WNHNN, CDR2 SYGVQD (reference sequence). Trimming stripped 2 bases from V and 0 bases from J, with 19 bases between. This CDR3 is built from 18 residues. CDR3 DNA: TGCGCCAGCAGTGAGCCAAGGATTCGAGGGCTGGTGAACACTGAAGCTTTCTTT. This translates into CASSEPRIRGLVNTEAFF.

CDR3 sequence reads: CASSNGQEAFF. The CDR3 nucleotides read TGTGCCAGCAGCAATGGACAGGAAGCTTTCTTT. This chain connects TRBV7-3 to TRBJ1-1; perhaps TRBD1 as D (6 bases). Deletions cut 5 bases from V and 8 bases from J, with 9 bases between. Per germline, CDR1 SGHTA and CDR2 FQGTGA. CDR3 size: 11 residues.

The chain carries TRBV4-3 and TRBJ2-1, with 7 bases lining up with TRBD2. V trimming: 3 bases; J trimming: 1 base; junction bases outside the gene matches: 9. The germline V gene has CDR1 LGHNA and CDR2 YSLEER. The CDR3 consists of 17 residues. The DNA for the CDR3 is TGCGCCAGCAGCCAGACCTATGGCGGGGGTTCCTACAATGAGCAGTTCTTC. It is translated as CASSQTYGGGSYNEQFF.

The chain employs TRBV7-2 and TRBJ2-1; 11 nucleotides match TRBD2. CDR1 and CDR2 from the germline V gene are SGHTA and FQGNSA. CDR3 length: 15 residues. After removal of 5 bases from V and 6 bases from J, the junction contained 6 bases not matched to a gene. The CDR3 loop reads CASSTLAGGLNEQFF. For the CDR3, the DNA is TGTGCCAGCAGCACGTTAGCGGGAGGGCTCAATGAGCAGTTCTTC.

This clone was detected only once. The gene calls are TRBV10-1 and TRBJ2-2, with 7 bases that match TRBD1. With V trimmed by 6 bases and J by 4 bases, 8 bases remained unmatched. The germline V gene encodes CDR1 WNHNN and CDR2 SYGVQD (reference sequence). This CDR3 is built from 15 residues. The CDR3 sequence is CASSTYRGFTGELFF. CDR3 bases: TGCGCCAGCAGCACCTACAGGGGTTTCACCGGGGAGCTGTTTTTT.

The V gene is TRBV28, the J gene TRBJ2-1, with 8 bases lining up with TRBD1. V dropped 5 bases and J dropped 12; count of bases not matched to a gene: 6. The CDR3 spans 12 residues. Germline V lookup: CDR1 MDHEN, CDR2 SYDVKM. DNA for the CDR3: TGTGCCAGCAGTACCACCAGGGGGCGGCAGTTCTTC. Amino acids: CASSTTRGRQFF.

This sequence joins TRBV2 and TRBJ2-1; 7 positions match TRBD1. Per germline, CDR1 SNHLY and CDR2 FYNNEI. The CDR3 sequence is 15 residues long. With 5 bases clipped from V and 5 bases from J, the junction kept 9 bases outside the gene matches. CDR3 nucleotides: TGTGCCAGCAGTATCAGACAGGGATTCGACAATGAGCAGTTCTTC. This sequence encodes CASSIRQGFDNEQFF.

CDR3 sequence: CASSLRTSGSNEQFF. The CDR3 region has the DNA TGCGCCAGCAGCTTGCGGACTAGCGGGAGCAATGAGCAGTTCTTC. The V gene is TRBV5-1, the J gene TRBJ2-1; 13 nucleotides align to TRBD2. Unmatched junction bases numbered 1, after V lost 1 base and J lost 6 bases. CDR1 and CDR2 from the germline V gene are SGHRS and YFSETQ. This CDR3 spans 15 amino acids.

The chain employs TRBV4-2 and TRBJ2-3; 8 nucleotides agree with TRBD2. The CDR3 length is 15 residues. V was pared by 3 bases and J by 1 base, with 3 bases of the junction left unmatched. Per germline, CDR1 LGHNA and CDR2 YNFKEQ. The CDR3, as DNA: TGTGCCAGCAGCCAGCGAGCGGGGGGCACAGATACGCAGTATTTT. This codes for CASSQRAGGTDTQYF.

This clone was counted only a few times. The rearrangement links TRBV21-1 to TRBJ1-6; TRBD1 is the table's D call, not checked against the DNA. TRBV21-1 is a recognized pseudogene. This CDR3 contains 15 residues. For the CDR3, the DNA is TGTGCCAGCAGCAAAAGGGGCAGGGCAAATTCACCCCTCCACTTT. Its protein is CASSKRGRANSPLHF.

The chain combines TRBV3-1 (or the pseudogene TRBV3-2) with TRBJ1-2; possibly TRBD1 for D (6 bases). There are 14 residues in the CDR3. Trimming stripped 4 bases from V and 2 bases from J, with 11 bases between. CDR1 is LGHDT, CDR2 YNNKEL, per germline (reference sequence). The CDR3 loop reads CASSRNRANYGYTF. The DNA for the CDR3 is TGTGCCAGCAGCCGTAACAGGGCGAACTATGGCTACACCTTC.

The gene calls are TRBV5-1 and TRBJ1-1; no reliable D call. CDR1 and CDR2 from the germline V gene are SGHRS and YFSETQ. V lost 3 bases, J lost 2 bases, and 8 bases lay in between. This CDR3 region has 13 residues. The CDR3 here is CASSYSGNTEAFF. CDR3 nucleotide sequence: TGCGCCAGCAGCTACTCAGGCAACACTGAAGCTTTCTTT.

This chain joins TRBV11-1 and TRBJ2-3, with a tentative D call TRBD2 (6 bases). This CDR3 is built from 16 residues. Germline-derived CDR1 and CDR2 are SGHAT and FQDESV (reference sequence). The V end was cut by 5 bases, the J end by 0 bases, with 15 bases between. The CDR3 sequence is CASSGVSGTSTDTQYF. In nucleotides, the CDR3 is TGTGCCAGCAGCGGCGTTAGCGGCACTAGCACAGATACGCAGTATTTT.

DNA for the CDR3: TGTGCCAGCAGTGAAAGTGGACAAGAAGAGACCCAGTACTTC. This sequence encodes CASSESGQEETQYF. The V and J genes are TRBV2 and TRBJ2-5, with a possible D match to TRBD1 (5 bases). The CDR3 length is 14 residues. Looked up from germline, CDR1 is SNHLY and CDR2 is FYNNEI. V was shortened by 2 bases and J by 3 bases, with 10 bases between the two germline ends.

This clone was recorded only once. The rearrangement uses TRBV5-1 and TRBJ2-2, with 10 bases aligning to TRBD2. This CDR3 contains 14 residues. In germline, CDR1 is SGHRS, CDR2 YFSETQ. The V gene end was trimmed by 4 bases and the J gene end by 6 bases; junction bases not matched to a gene: 3. CDR3 nucleotide sequence: TGCGCCAGCAGCCCCGGGACTAGCGCCGGGGAGCTGTTTTTT. This encodes CASSPGTSAGELFF.

This chain joins TRBV5-1 and TRBJ1-6, with 7 bases that match TRBD1. The CDR3 has 15 amino acids. V lost 4 bases to trimming and J lost 10 bases; unmatched junction nucleotides: 11. CDR1 and CDR2 from the germline V gene are SGHRS and YFSETQ. CDR3 sequence (DNA): TGCGCCAGCAGCCCACTACCAGGGGGTCGATCACCCCTCCACTTT. It is translated as CASSPLPGGRSPLHF.